This T cell receptor (beta chain) was obtained from a study of lymphopenia after photon versus proton radiotherapy (dated by TCRdb to the late 2010s). Broadly, across the study: Photon and proton radiation therapy were compared by the study for their immunological effects in patients with gastrointestinal tumors who developed high-grade lymphopenia. The cohort included over 15 patients with gastrointestinal tumors who developed lymphopenia after receiving either photon or proton therapy. The study aimed to characterize how the two radiation modalities differ in their impact on the immune system. Points the paper makes about the study in general: Proton-treated patients stayed relatively stable during treatment, while photon-treated patients lost naive T cells and TCR diversity and gained effector/memory populations. Across the cohort, among patients who died, a greater drop in TCR diversity after the nadir was inversely correlated with overall survival time. Once the lymphocyte count had reached its nadir, the repertoires of photon-treated patients showed oligoclonal expansion, particularly of CD8+ Temra cells, and this expansion drove the decline in diversity. The survival association was assessed only in patients who died, and the authors presented better survival with proton therapy as a possibility rather than a demonstrated result.

The library was built by means of the immunoSEQ multiplex PCR assay. T cell repertoires were profiled by deep sequencing of rearranged TCR beta loci, alongside multiparametric flow cytometry. In its TCRdb copy, this immuneACCESS table keeps in-frame sequences only and misses some clones. Where compared with another copy, unresolved V genes explain less than half of these, and the others have no known cause. The sample has approximately 45,000 clones on record, 85% of them singletons. 2% to 2.5% of the sample rests with the top ten. A word on this clone: Its target antigen remains unknown. No base qualities exist here, and no much larger clone lies one base off it.

Reading the germline V gene gives CDR1 LGHNA and CDR2 YSLEER. The CDR3 has 15 amino acids, counting the end cysteine and phenylalanine. The entry retains the CDR3 DNA only, 45 bases that are in frame from base 1. The junction carries 11 bases between V and J, which are trimmed by 0 bases and 5 bases respectively. The rearrangement combines TRBV4-3 with TRBJ2-4, and the D gene may be TRBD1, 6 bases matching. This TCR was recovered from a man in his forties or fifties with gastric cancer. The sequenced sample was peripheral blood, obtained from a patient treated with photon-based radiotherapy. The DNA sequence is given as TGCGCCAGCAGCCAAGATGGGGGCCCGCAAAACATTCAGTACTTC. It specifies CASSQDGGPQNIQYF.